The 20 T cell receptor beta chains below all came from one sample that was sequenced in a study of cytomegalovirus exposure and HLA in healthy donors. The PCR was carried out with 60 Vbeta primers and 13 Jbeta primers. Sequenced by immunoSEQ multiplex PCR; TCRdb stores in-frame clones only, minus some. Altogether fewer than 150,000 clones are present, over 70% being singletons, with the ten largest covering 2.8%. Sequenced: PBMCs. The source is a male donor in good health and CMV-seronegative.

In DNA, the CDR3 is TGTGCCAGCAGCCCCGACAGGCTTACTAATGAAAAACTGTTTTTT. The encoded protein is CASSPDRLTNEKLFF. V usage is TRBV6-5 and J usage is TRBJ1-4; weak D call: TRBD1 (6 bases). The CDR3 is made up of 15 amino acids. The germline CDR1 and CDR2 sequences are MNHEY and SVGAGI. Between the trimmed V and J ends, which lost 6 bases and 2 bases, there was a span of 13 bases.

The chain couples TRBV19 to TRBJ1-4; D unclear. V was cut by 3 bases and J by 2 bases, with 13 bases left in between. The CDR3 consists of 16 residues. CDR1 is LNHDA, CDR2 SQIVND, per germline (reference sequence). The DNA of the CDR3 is TGTGCCAGTAGTATCCCCCGAGGGTCTACTAATGAAAAACTGTTTTTT. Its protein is CASSIPRGSTNEKLFF. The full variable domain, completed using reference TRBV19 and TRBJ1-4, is DGGITQSPKYLFRKEGQNVTLSCEQNLNHDAMYWYRQDPGQGLRLIYYSQIVNDFQKGDIAEGYSVSREKKESFPLTVTSAQKNPTAFYLCASSIPRGSTNEKLFFGSGTQLSVL.

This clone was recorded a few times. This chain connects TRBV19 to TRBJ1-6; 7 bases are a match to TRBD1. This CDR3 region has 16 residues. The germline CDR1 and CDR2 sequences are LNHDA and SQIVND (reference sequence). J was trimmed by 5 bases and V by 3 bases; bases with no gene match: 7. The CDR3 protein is CASSIRQGSDNSPLHF. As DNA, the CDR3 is TGTGCCAGTAGTATCCGACAGGGTTCGGATAATTCACCCCTCCACTTT.

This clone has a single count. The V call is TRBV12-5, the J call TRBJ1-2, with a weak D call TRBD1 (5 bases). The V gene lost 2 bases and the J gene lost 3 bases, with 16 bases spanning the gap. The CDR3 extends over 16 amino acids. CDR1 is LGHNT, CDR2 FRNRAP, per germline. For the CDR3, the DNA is TGTGCTAGTGGTTTGTCCCCAGTGGACACCCACTATGGCTACACCTTC. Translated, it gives CASGLSPVDTHYGYTF.

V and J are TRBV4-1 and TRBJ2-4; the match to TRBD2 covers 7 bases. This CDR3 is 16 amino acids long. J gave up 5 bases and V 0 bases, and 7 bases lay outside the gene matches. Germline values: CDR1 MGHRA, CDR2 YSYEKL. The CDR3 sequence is CASSQESGLVQNIQYF. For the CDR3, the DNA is TGCGCCAGCAGCCAAGAATCAGGACTAGTGCAAAACATTCAGTACTTC.

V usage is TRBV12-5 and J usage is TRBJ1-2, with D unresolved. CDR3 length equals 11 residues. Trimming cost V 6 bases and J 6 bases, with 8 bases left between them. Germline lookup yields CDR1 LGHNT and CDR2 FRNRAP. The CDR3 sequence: CASGNGDGYTF. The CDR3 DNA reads TGTGCTAGTGGAAACGGGGATGGCTACACCTTC. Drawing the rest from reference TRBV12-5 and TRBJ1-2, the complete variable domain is DARVTQTPRHKVTEMGQEVTMRCQPILGHNTVFWYRQTMMQGLELLAYFRNRAPLDDSGMPKDRFSAEMPDATLATLKIQPSEPRDSAVYFCASGNGDGYTFGSGTRLTVV.

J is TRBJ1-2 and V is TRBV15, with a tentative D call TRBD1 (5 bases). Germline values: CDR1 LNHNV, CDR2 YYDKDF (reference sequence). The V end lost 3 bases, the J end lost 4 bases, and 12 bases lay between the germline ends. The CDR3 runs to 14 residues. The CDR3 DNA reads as TGTGCCACCAGCAGTCCGGGACTTGGCTATGGCTACACCTTC. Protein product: CATSSPGLGYGYTF.

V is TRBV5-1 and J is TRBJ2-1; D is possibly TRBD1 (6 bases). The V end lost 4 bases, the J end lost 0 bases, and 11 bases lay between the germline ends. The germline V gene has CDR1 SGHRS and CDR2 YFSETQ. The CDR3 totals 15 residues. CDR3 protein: CASSRDRSSYNEQFF. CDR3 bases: TGCGCCAGCAGCCGAGACAGGAGCTCCTACAATGAGCAGTTCTTC.

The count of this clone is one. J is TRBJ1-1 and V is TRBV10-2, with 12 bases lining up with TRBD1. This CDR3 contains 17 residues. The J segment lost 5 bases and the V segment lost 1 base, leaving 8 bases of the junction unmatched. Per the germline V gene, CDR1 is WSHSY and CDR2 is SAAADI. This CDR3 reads CASSEWGQGARGTEAFF. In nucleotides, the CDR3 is TGCGCCAGCAGTGAGTGGGGACAGGGGGCGCGAGGGACTGAAGCTTTCTTT.

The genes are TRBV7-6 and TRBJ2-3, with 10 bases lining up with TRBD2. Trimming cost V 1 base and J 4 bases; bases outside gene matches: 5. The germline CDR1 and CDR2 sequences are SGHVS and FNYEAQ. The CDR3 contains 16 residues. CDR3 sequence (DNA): TGTGCCAGCAGCTTAGAGAGCGGGAGGGCCCCAGATACGCAGTATTTT. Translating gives CASSLESGRAPDTQYF.

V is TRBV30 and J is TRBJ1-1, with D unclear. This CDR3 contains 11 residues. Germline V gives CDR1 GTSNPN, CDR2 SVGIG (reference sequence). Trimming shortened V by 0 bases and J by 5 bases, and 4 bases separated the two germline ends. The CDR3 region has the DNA TGTGCCTGGAGTGTACTGACTGAAGCTTTCTTT. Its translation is CAWSVLTEAFF.

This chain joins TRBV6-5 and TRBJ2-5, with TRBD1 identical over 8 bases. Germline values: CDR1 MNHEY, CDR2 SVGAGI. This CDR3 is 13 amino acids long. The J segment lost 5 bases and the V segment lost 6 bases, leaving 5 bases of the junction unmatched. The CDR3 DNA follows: TGTGCCAGCAGGGACAGGGTCGGGGAGACCCAGTACTTC. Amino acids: CASRDRVGETQYF.

In DNA, the CDR3 is TGCGCCAGCAGCTTGGGGGGACAGGCACCCCCCTACAATGAGCAGTTCTTC. Residues: CASSLGGQAPPYNEQFF. The chain couples TRBV5-1 to TRBJ2-1; 8 bases are a match to TRBD1. CDR3 length equals 17 residues. With 0 bases clipped from V and 2 bases from J, the junction kept 7 bases outside the gene matches. Germline assignment: CDR1 SGHRS and CDR2 YFSETQ.

The CDR3 reads CSVERDRGGTEAFF. CDR3 bases: TGCAGCGTTGAAAGGGACAGGGGAGGCACTGAAGCTTTCTTT. This chain uses TRBV29-1 with TRBJ1-1; TRBD1 aligns across 10 bases. The CDR3 runs 14 residues. The trim removed 2 bases at V and 4 bases at J, leaving 4 bases unmatched. Germline V lookup: CDR1 SQVTM, CDR2 ANQGSEA.

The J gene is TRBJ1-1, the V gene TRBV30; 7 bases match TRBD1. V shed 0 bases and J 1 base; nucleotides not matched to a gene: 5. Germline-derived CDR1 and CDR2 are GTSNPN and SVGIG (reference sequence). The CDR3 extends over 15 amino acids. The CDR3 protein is CAWSVGDSRNTEAFF. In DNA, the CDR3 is TGTGCCTGGAGTGTTGGGGACAGTCGGAACACTGAAGCTTTCTTT.

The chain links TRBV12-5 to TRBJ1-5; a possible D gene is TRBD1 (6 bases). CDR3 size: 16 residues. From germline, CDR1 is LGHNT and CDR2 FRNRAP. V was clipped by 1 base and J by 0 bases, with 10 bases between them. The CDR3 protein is CASGLGRTASNQPQHF. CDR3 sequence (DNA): TGTGCTAGTGGTTTGGGCCGGACAGCTAGCAATCAGCCCCAGCATTTT. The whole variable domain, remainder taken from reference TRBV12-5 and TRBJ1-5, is DARVTQTPRHKVTEMGQEVTMRCQPILGHNTVFWYRQTMMQGLELLAYFRNRAPLDDSGMPKDRFSAEMPDATLATLKIQPSEPRDSAVYFCASGLGRTASNQPQHFGDGTRLSIL.

The CDR3 sequence is CASSLGQGLDSPLHF. CDR3 nucleotide sequence: TGTGCCAGCAGCTTAGGACAGGGGCTGGATTCACCCCTCCACTTT. This chain connects TRBV7-6 to TRBJ1-6; TRBD1 matches at 8 bases. The CDR3 totals 15 residues. The junction had 4 bases not matched to a gene; V was cut back by 1 base and J by 8 bases. Germline V gene data show CDR1 as SGHVS and CDR2 as FNYEAQ.

Here the CDR3 reads CASSFRGQAEAFF. DNA for the CDR3: TGTGCCAGTAGTTTCCGAGGACAGGCTGAAGCTTTCTTT. The chain employs TRBV19 and TRBJ1-1, with TRBD1 matching 7 bases. Germline values: CDR1 LNHDA, CDR2 SQIVND (reference sequence). V gave up 5 bases and J gave up 6 bases; unmatched junction bases: 6. The CDR3 runs to 13 residues.

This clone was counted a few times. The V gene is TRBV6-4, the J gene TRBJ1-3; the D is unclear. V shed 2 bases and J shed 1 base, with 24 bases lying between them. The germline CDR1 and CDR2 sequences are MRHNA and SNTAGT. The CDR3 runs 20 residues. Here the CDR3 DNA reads TGTGCCAGCAGTGACCCTAGCCATTACGTAGTGGCAGGTTCTGGAAACACCATATATTTT. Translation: CASSDPSHYVVAGSGNTIYF.

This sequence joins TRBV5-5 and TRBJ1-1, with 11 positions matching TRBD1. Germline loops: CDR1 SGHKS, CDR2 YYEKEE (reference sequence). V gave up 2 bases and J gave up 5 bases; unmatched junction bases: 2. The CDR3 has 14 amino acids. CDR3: CASSLGTGGTEAFF. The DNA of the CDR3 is TGTGCCAGCAGCTTAGGGACAGGGGGGACTGAAGCTTTCTTT.